Detailed here is one T cell receptor (beta chain). Its antigen is not known. This entry belongs to a study of vaccination effects on CD4 cells after COVID-19. About the research overall: A median of 72 days separated the second dose and sampling.

Method: immunoSEQ multiplex PCR; TCRdb's copy keeps in-frame clones and lacks some. In the table there are 65,000 to 90,000 clones, nearly 75% of which are singletons. The V end lost 3 bases, the J end lost 6 bases, and 12 bases lay between the germline ends. Germline CDR1 and CDR2: SEHNR and FQNEAQ (reference sequence). This CDR3 spans 13 amino acids. Subsequent to a culture period of less than twelve days, CD4+ T cells were isolated. Each participant was given two doses of one vaccine (BNT162b2 or mRNA-1273). V usage is TRBV7-9 and J usage is TRBJ2-7; D perhaps matches TRBD1 (5 bases). This TCR was sampled from a human donor who received a COVID-19 vaccine. Sequenced material: CD4+ T cells from PBMCs cultured without peptide, taken after COVID-19 vaccination. CDR3 nucleotides: TGTGCCAGCAGCTTTTACCAGGGAACCGAGCAGTACGTC. Translation: CASSFYQGTEQYV.